What follows is one TCR beta chain and its context. The antigen remains unidentified. The entry originates in a study of shared clonotypes between healthy human individuals. Broader study findings: Estimated clonotype richness was generally higher in naive than memory subsets. The naive CD4 repertoires of a few donors were compared, and approximately 5% of clonotypes were shared. Blood alone was sampled, and tissue repertoires likely differ.

Per the original data handling: Sequence data from immunoSEQ were junction-only and lacked quality scores; consequently, filtering differed. The assay was immunoSEQ multiplex PCR, and TCRdb's table has in-frame clones only and misses some. V and J calls and clone size are given by that table; D and trimming were obtained from the DNA. The data contain about 1.5 million clones, around 97% of them singletons. The sequenced sample consisted of naive CD4+ T cells sorted from blood. Regarding subset: CD45RA+ positively selected. This sequence originates from a man aged 30 to 45 in good health.

In nucleotides, the CDR3 is TGTGCCAGCAGCACGGTGGGGGCGCAGTATGGCTACACCTTC. The encoded protein is CASSTVGAQYGYTF. The chain has TRBV5-4 and TRBJ1-2, with D possibly TRBD1 on 6 matching bases. CDR3 size: 14 residues. The ends were cut back, 4 bases at V and 5 bases at J, with 15 bases in the middle. Per germline, CDR1 SGHNT and CDR2 YYREEE (reference sequence).